These 3 T cell receptor beta chains originate from one sample sequenced in a study of persistence of HIV-infected CD4 T cells. Cells were stimulated nonspecifically with anti-CD3/anti-CD28 magnetic beads. CD4+ T cells upregulating both CD40 ligand and CD69 were sorted as responding cells. What these receptors recognize is not known. Sequencing used immunoSEQ version 4 in survey mode. Profiling relied on immunoSEQ multiplex PCR, and the TCRdb table lists in-frame clones only, not all of them. The top ten hold over 3% of the sample, which has about 45,000 clones, approximately 90% seen once. The material sequenced was CD4+ T cells sorted from PBMCs after roughly 17-hour stimulation, taken from a patient who received antiretroviral therapy. These receptor sequences come from an adult woman with HIV who was CMV-seropositive.

The chain joins TRBV6-2 or TRBV6-3 to TRBJ1-2; D call uncertain. Trimming shortened V by 5 bases and J by 6 bases, and 13 bases separated the two germline ends. The germline gives CDR1 MNHEY, CDR2 SVGEGT. CDR3 size: 13 residues. Here the CDR3 DNA reads TGTGCCAGCAGTACCGGAGCATCGAATGGCTACACCTTC. It specifies CASSTGASNGYTF.

This rearrangement joins TRBV18 to TRBJ1-2; no reliable D call. The CDR3 has 13 residues. V lost 3 bases and J 7 bases, leaving 12 bases between the germline ends. CDR1 and CDR2 from the germline V gene are KGHSH and LQKENI. Here the CDR3 reads CASSPQRDSGYTF. DNA for the CDR3: TGTGCCAGCTCACCTCAGAGGGATTCTGGCTACACCTTC.

This clone was detected once. The rearrangement joins TRBV5-1 to TRBJ1-1; the D gene is possibly TRBD1 (5 bases). CDR3 length equals 16 residues. Germline lookup yields CDR1 SGHRS and CDR2 YFSETQ. V lost 1 base to trimming and J lost 2 bases, with 15 bases between them. As DNA, the CDR3 is TGCGCCAGCAGCTTGAATCCTACAGGAGCAAACACTGAAGCTTTCTTT. It encodes CASSLNPTGANTEAFF. The complete variable domain, with remaining parts taken from reference TRBV5-1 and TRBJ1-1, reads KAGVTQTPRYLIKTRGQQVTLSCSPISGHRSVSWYQQTPGQGLQFLFEYFSETQRNKGNFPGRFSGRQFSNSRSEMNVSTLELGDSALYLCASSLNPTGANTEAFFGQGTRLTVV.